This T cell receptor (beta chain) was obtained from a study of T-cell memory formation after mild COVID-19. The TCR alpha and TCR beta cDNA libraries, bearing sample barcodes and UMIs, were generated by 5'RACE using constant-segment primers. TCRdb reprocessed the 5' RACE reads with MiXCR, giving one entry per CDR3 protein. The sample carries nearly 110,000 distinct CDR3 sequences, around 12% recorded once. V was shortened by 9 bases and J by 0 bases, with 9 bases between the two germline ends. This CDR3 contains 13 residues. Germline CDR1 reads KGHDR; CDR2 reads SFDVKD. Study observations and caveats: Day 15 to 85 contractors were CD4/CD8 balanced; later expanders leaned CD4+. CD4+ contracting clones lay mainly in CM and EM, CD8+ ones in EMRA.

This clonotype was found many times. Its target is not known. Sequences were obtained from PBMCs or a T cell subset sorted from them (not recorded which). The clonotype originates from an adult woman who had mild COVID-19 (a few samples of this study predate the infection). Cell type and time point are not known. This chain connects TRBV24-1 to TRBJ2-3; D might be TRBD2 (5 bases). The CDR3 sequence is CATSGFSTDTQYF. The CDR3 nucleotides are TGTGCCACCTCGGGATTTAGCACAGATACGCAGTATTTT.